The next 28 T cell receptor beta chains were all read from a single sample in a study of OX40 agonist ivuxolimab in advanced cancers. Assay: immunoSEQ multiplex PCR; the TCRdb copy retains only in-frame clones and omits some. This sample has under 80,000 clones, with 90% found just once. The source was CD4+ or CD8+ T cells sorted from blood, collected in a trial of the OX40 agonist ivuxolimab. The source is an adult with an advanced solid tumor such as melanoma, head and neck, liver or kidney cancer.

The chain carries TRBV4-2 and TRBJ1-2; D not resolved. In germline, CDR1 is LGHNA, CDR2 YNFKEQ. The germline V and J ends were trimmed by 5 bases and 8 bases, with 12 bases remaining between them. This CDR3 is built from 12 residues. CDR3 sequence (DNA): TGTGCCAGCAGCTTGCCGGGCGAGGGCTACACCTTC. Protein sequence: CASSLPGEGYTF.

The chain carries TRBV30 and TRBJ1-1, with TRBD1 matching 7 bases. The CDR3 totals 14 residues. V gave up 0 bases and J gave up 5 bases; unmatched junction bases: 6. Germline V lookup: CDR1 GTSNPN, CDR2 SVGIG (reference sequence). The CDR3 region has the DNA TGTGCCTGGAGTGTGGAGGGGGCAGGGACTGAAGCTTTCTTT. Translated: CAWSVEGAGTEAFF.

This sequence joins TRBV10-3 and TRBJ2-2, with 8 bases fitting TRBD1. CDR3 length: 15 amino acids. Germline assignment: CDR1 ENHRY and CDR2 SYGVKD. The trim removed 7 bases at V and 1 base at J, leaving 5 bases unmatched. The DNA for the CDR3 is TGTGCCATCAACGGACAGGGCGAGAACACCGGGGAGCTGTTTTTT. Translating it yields CAINGQGENTGELFF.

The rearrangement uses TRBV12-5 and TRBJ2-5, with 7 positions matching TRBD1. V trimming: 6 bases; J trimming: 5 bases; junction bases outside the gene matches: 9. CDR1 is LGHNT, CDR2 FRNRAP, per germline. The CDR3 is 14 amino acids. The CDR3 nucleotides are TGTGCTAGTGGAAAGGGGGCAGGTGGGGAGACCCAGTACTTC. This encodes CASGKGAGGETQYF.

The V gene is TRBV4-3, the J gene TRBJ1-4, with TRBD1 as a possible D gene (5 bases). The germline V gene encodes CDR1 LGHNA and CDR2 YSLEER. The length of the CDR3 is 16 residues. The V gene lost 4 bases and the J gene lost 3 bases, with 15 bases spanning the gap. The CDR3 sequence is CASSRSWGDANEKLFF. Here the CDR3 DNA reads TGCGCCAGCAGCCGGAGTTGGGGGGATGCTAATGAAAAACTGTTTTTT.

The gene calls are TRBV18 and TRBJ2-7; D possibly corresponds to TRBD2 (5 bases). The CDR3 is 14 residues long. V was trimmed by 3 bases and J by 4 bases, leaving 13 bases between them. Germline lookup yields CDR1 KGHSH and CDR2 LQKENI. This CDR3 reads CASSPSDGIYEQYF. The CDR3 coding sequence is TGTGCCAGCTCACCGTCGGACGGGATTTACGAGCAGTACTTC.

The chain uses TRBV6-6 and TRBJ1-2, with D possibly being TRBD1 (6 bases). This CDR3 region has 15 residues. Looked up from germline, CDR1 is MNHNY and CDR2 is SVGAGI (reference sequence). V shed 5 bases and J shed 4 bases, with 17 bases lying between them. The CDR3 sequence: CASSATDSRSYGYTF. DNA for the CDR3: TGTGCCAGCAGTGCCACGGACAGCCGGTCCTATGGCTACACCTTC.

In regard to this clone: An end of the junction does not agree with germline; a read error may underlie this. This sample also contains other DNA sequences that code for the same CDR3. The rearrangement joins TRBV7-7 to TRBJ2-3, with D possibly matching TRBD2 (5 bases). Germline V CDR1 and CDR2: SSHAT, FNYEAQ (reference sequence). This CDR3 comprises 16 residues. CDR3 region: CASSLGVGGSTDTQYF. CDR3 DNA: TGTGCCAGTAGCTTAGGAGTGGGCGGGAGCACAGATACGCAGTATTTT.

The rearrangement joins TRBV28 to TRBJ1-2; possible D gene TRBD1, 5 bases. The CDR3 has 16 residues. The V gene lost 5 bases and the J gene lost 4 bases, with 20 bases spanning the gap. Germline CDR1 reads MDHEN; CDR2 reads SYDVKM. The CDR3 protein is CASSTPGTTGVYGYTF. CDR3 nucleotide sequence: TGTGCCAGCAGTACCCCGGGAACCACAGGCGTCTATGGCTACACCTTC.

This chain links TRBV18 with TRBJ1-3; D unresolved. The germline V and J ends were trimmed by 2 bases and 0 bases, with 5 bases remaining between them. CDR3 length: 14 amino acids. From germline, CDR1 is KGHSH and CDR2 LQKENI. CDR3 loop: CASSPGSSGNTIYF. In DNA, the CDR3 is TGTGCCAGCTCACCAGGGAGCTCTGGAAACACCATATATTTT.

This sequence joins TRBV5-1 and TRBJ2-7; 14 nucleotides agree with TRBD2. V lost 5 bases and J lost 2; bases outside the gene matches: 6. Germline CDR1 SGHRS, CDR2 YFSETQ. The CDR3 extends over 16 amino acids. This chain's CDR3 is CASRIQGLAGAYEQYF. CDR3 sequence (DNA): TGCGCCAGCAGAATTCAGGGACTAGCGGGAGCCTACGAGCAGTACTTC.

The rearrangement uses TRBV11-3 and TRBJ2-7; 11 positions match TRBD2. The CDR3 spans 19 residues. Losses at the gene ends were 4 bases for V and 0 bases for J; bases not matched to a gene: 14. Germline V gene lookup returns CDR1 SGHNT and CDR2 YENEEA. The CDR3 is CASSSFWGSTSGISYEQYF. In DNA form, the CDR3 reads TGTGCCAGCAGCTCTTTTTGGGGATCGACTAGCGGGATCTCCTACGAGCAGTACTTC.

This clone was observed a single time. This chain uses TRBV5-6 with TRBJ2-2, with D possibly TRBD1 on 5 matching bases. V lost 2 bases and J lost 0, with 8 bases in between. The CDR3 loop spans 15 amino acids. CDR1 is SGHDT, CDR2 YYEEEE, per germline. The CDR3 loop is CASSFRQTNTGELFF. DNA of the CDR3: TGTGCCAGCAGCTTTAGACAGACGAACACCGGGGAGCTGTTTTTT.

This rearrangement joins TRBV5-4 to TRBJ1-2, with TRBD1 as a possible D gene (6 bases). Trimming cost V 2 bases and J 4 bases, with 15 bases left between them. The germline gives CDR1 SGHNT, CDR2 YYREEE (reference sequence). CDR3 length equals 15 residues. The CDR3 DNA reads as TGTGCCAGCAGCTTAGGAACGGACAGATTCTATGGCTACACCTTC. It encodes CASSLGTDRFYGYTF.

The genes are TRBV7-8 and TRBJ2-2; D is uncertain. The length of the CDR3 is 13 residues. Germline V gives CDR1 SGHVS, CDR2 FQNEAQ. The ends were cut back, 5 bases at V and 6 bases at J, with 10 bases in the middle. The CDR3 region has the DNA TGTGCCAGCAGCCCCCAAGAAGCCGGGGAGCTGTTTTTT. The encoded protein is CASSPQEAGELFF. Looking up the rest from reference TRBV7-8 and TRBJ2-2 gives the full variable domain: GAGVSQSPRYKVAKRGQDVALRCDPISGHVSLFWYQQALGQGPEFLTYFQNEAQLDKSGLPSDRFFAERPEGSVSTLKIQRTQQEDSAVYLCASSPQEAGELFFGEGSRLTVL.

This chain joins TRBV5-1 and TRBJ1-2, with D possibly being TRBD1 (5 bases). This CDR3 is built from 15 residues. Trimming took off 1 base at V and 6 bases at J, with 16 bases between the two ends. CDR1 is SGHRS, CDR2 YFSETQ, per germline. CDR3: CASSLRGGRADGYTF. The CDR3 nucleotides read TGCGCCAGCAGCTTGCGGGGGGGACGTGCGGATGGCTACACCTTC.

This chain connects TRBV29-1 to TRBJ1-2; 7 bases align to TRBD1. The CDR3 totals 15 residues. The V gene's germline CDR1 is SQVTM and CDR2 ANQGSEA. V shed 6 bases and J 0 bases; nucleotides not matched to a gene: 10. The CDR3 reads CSVSRDSRPNYGYTF. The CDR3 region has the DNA TGCAGCGTGTCCCGGGACAGTCGTCCTAACTATGGCTACACCTTC.

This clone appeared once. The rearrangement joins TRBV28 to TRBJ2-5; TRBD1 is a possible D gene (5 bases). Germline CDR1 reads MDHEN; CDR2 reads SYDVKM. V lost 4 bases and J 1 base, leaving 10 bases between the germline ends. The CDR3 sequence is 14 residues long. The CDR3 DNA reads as TGTGCCAGCAGTTCCCAGGACATCCAAGAGACCCAGTACTTC. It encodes CASSSQDIQETQYF. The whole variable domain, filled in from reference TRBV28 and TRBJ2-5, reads DVKVTQSSRYLVKRTGEKVFLECVQDMDHENMFWYRQDPGLGLRLIYFSYDVKMKEKGDIPEGYSVSREKKERFSLILESASTNQTSMYLCASSSQDIQETQYFGPGTRLLVL.

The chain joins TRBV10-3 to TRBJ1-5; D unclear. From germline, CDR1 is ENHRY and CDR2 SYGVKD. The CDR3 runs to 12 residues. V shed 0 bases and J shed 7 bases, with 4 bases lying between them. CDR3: CAISESRQPQHF. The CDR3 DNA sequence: TGTGCCATCAGTGAGTCACGCCAGCCCCAGCATTTT.

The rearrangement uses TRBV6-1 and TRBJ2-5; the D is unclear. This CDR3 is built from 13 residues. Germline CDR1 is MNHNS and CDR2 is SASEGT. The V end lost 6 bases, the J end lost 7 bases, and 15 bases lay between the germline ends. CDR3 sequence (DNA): TGTGCCAGCAGCCCTAGACCCGGTGGGACCCAGTACTTC. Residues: CASSPRPGGTQYF.

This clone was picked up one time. In DNA form, the CDR3 reads TGTGCCAGCAGACGTAGCGGGGGGGCCGGAGATACGCAGTATTTT. It is translated as CASRRSGGAGDTQYF. This sequence joins TRBV6-5 and TRBJ2-3; 11 nucleotides align to TRBD2. Germline CDR1 MNHEY, CDR2 SVGAGI. CDR3 length: 15 amino acids. V was pared by 6 bases and J by 5 bases, with 7 bases of the junction left unmatched.

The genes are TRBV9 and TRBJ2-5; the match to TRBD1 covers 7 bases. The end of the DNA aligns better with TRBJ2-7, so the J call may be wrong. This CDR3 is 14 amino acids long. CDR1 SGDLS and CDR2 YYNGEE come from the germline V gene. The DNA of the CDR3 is TGTGCCAGCAGCGTAACCGGGACAGCCTACGAGCAGTACTTC. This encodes CASSVTGTAYEQYF.

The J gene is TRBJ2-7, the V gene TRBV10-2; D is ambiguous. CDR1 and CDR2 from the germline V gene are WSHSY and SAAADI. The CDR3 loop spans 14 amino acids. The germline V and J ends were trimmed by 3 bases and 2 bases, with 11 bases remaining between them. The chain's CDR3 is CASSDSPGPYEQYF. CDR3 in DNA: TGCGCCAGCAGTGACTCCCCCGGTCCCTACGAGCAGTACTTC.

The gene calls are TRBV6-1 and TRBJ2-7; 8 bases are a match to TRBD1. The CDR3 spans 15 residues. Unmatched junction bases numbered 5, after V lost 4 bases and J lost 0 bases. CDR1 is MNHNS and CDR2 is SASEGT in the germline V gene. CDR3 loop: CASSGQGLHSYEQYF. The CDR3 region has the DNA TGTGCCAGCAGTGGACAGGGGCTCCACTCCTACGAGCAGTACTTC.

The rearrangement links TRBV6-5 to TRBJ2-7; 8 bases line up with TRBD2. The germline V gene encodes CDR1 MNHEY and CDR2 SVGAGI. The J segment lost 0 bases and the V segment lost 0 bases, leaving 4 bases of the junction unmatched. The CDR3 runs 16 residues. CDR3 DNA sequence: TGTGCCAGCAGTTACTCGATAAGCGGGAGCTCCTACGAGCAGTACTTC. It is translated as CASSYSISGSSYEQYF.

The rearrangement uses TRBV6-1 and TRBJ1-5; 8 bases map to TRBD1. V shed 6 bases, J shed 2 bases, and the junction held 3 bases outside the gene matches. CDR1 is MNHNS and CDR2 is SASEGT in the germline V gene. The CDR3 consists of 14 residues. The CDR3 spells CASSSTGGNQPQHF. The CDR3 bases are TGTGCCAGCAGCTCGACAGGGGGCAATCAGCCCCAGCATTTT.

CDR3 DNA: TGTGCCAGCTCACCACCCAGTCTTGGAGATACGCAGTATTTT. Translated, it gives CASSPPSLGDTQYF. The rearrangement links TRBV18 to TRBJ2-3; D not resolved. V dropped 0 bases and J dropped 5 bases, with 9 bases sitting between them. This CDR3 contains 14 residues. Germline loops: CDR1 KGHSH, CDR2 LQKENI.

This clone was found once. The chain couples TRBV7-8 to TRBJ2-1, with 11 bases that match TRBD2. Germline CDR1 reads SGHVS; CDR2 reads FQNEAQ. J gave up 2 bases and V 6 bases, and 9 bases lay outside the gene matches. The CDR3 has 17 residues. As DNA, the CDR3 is TGTGCCAGCAGATCCACTAGCGGGAGCATCCCCTACAATGAGCAGTTCTTC. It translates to CASRSTSGSIPYNEQFF.